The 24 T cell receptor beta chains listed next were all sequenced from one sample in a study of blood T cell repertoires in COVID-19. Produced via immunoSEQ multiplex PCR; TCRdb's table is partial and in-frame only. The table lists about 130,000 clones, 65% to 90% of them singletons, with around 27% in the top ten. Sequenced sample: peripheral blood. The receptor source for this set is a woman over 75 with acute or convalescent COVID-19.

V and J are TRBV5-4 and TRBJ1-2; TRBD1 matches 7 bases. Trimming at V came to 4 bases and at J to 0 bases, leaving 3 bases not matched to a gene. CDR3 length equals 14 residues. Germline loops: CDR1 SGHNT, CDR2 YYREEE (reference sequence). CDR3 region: CASSDRVTNYGYTF. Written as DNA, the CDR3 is TGTGCCAGCAGCGACAGGGTTACTAACTATGGCTACACCTTC.

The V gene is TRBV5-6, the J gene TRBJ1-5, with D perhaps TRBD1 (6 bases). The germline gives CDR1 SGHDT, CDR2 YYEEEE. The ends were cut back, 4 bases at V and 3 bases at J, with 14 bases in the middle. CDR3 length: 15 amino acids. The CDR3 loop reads CASSHYREINQPQHF. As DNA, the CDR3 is TGTGCCAGCAGCCACTACAGGGAAATCAATCAGCCCCAGCATTTT.

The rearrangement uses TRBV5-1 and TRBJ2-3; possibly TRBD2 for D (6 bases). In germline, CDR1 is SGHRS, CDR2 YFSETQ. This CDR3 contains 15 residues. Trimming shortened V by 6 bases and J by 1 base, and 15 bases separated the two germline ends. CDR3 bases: TGCGCCAGCAACCCTGGCGGCGGGGGCACAGATACGCAGTATTTT. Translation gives CASNPGGGGTDTQYF.

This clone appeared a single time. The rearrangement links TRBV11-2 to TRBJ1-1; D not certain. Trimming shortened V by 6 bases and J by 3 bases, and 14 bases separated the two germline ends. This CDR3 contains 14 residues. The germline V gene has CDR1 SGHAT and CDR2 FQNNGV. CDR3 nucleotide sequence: TGTGCCAGCAGAGTGGCAGGAGGACACACTGAAGCTTTCTTT. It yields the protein CASRVAGGHTEAFF. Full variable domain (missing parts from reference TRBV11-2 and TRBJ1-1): EAGVAQSPRYKIIEKRQSVAFWCNPISGHATLYWYQQILGQGPKLLIQFQNNGVVDDSQLPKDRFSAERLKGVDSTLKIQPAKLEDSAVYLCASRVAGGHTEAFFGQGTRLTVV.

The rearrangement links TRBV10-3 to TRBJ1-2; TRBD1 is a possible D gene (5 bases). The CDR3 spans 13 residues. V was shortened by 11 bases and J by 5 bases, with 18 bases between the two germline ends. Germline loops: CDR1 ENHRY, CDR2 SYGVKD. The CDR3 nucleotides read TGTGCCGTTCGGGGCCTCGGGGGTTATGGCTACACCTTC. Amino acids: CAVRGLGGYGYTF.

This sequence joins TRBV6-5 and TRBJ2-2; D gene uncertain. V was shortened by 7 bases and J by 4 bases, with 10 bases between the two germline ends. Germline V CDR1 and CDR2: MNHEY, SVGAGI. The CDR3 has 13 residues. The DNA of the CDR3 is TGTGCCAGCAAACTTGGAGCCACCGGGGAGCTGTTTTTT. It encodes CASKLGATGELFF.

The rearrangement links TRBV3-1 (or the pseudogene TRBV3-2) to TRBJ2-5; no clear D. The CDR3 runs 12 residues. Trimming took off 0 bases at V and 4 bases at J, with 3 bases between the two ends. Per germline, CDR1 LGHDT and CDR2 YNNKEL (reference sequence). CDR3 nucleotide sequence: TGTGCCAGCAGCCAAGATCGAGAGACCCAGTACTTC. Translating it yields CASSQDRETQYF.

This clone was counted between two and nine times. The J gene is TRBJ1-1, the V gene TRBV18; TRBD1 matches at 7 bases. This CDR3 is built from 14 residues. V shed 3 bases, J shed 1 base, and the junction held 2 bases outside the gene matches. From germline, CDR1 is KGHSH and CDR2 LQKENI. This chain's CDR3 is CASSPDRENTEAFF. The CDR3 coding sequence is TGTGCCAGCTCACCCGACAGGGAGAACACTGAAGCTTTCTTT.

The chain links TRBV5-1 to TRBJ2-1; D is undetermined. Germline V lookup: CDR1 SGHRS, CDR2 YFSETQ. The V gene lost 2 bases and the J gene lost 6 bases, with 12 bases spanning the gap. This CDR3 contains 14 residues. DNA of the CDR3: TGCGCCAGCAGCTTTTCTTCCCCGAGCAATGAGCAGTTCTTC. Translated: CASSFSSPSNEQFF.

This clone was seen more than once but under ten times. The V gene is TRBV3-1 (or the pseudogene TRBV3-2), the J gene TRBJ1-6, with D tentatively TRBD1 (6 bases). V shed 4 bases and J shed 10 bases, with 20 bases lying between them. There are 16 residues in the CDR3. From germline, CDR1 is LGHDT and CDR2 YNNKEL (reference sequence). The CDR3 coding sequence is TGTGCCAGCAGCCCTCAAACTTTTGGGGGCCAATCACCCCTCCACTTT. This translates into CASSPQTFGGQSPLHF.

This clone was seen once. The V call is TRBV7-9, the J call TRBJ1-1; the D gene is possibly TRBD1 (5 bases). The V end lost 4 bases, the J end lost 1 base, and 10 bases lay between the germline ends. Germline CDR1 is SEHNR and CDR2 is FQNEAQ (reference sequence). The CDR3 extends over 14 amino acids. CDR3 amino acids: CASSSRAGNTEAFF. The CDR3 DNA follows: TGTGCCAGCAGCTCCAGGGCAGGGAACACTGAAGCTTTCTTT.

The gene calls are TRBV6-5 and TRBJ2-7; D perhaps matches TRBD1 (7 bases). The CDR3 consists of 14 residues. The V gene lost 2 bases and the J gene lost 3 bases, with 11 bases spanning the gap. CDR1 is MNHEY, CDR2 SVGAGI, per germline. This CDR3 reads CASSYAGQNYEQYF. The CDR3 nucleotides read TGTGCCAGCAGTTACGCGGGACAGAACTACGAGCAGTACTTC.

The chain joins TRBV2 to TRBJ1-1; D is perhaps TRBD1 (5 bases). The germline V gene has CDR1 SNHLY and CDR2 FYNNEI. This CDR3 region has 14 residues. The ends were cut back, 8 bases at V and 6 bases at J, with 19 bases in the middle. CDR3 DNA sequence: TGTGCCAGCCACCCCCAGGGTCTGGTGGCTGAAGCTTTCTTT. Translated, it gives CASHPQGLVAEAFF.

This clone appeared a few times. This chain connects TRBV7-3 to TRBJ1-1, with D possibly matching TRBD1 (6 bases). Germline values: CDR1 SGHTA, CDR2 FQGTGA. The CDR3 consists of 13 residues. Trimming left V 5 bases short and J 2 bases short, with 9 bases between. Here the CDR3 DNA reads TGTGCCAGCAGCAGGGGGATAAACACTGAAGCTTTCTTT. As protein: CASSRGINTEAFF. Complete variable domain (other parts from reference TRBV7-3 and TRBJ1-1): GAGVSQTPSNKVTEKGKYVELRCDPISGHTALYWYRQSLGQGPEFLIYFQGTGAADDSGLPNDRFFAVRPEGSVSTLKIQRTERGDSAVYLCASSRGINTEAFFGQGTRLTVV.

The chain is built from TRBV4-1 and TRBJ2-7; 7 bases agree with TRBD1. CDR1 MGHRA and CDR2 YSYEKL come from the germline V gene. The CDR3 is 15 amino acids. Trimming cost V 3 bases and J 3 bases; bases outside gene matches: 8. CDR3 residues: CASSHLIGTVYEQYF. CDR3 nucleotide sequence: TGCGCCAGCAGCCACTTAATCGGGACAGTCTACGAGCAGTACTTC.

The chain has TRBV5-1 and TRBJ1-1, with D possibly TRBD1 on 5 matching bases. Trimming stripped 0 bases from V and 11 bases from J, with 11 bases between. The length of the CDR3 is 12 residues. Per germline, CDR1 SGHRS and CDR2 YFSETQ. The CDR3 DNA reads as TGCGCCAGCAGCTTGGCGGGACTGGAGGCTTTCTTT. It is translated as CASSLAGLEAFF.

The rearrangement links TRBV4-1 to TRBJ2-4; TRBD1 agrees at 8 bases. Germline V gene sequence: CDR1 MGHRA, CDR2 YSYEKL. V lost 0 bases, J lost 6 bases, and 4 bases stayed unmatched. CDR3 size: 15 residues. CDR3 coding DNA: TGCGCCAGCAGCCAAGAGGACAGGGTCGGAAACATTCAGTACTTC. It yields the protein CASSQEDRVGNIQYF.

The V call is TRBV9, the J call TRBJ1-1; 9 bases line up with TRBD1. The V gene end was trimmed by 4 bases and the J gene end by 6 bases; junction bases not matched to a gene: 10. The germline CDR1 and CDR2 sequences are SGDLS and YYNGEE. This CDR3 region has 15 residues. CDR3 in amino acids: CASSIHGTGSSEAFF. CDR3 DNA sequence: TGTGCCAGCAGCATACACGGGACAGGGTCTTCTGAAGCTTTCTTT.

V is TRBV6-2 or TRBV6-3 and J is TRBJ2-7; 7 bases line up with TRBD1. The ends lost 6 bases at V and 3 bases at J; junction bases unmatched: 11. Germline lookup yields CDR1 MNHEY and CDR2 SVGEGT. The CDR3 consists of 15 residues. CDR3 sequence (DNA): TGTGCCAGCAGCGACACGGCAGGGGGTATCTACGAGCAGTACTTC. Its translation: CASSDTAGGIYEQYF.

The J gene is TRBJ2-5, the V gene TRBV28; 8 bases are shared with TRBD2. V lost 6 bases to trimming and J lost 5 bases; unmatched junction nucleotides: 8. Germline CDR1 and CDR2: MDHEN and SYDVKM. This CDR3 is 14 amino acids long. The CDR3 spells CASRAGTSSETQYF. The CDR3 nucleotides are TGTGCCAGCAGGGCCGGGACTAGTTCGGAGACCCAGTACTTC.

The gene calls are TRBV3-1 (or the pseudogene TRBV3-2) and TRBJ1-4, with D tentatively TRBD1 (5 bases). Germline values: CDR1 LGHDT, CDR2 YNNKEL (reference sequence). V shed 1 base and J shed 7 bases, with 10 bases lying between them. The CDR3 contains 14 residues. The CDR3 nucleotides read TGTGCCAGCAGCCAAGGGGGGGGATCTGAAAAACTGTTTTTT. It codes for CASSQGGGSEKLFF.

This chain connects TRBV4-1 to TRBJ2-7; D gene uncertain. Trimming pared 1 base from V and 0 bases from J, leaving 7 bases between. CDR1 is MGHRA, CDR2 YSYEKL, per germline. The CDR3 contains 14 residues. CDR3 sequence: CASSQAVSSYEQYF. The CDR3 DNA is TGCGCCAGCAGCCAAGCGGTTAGCTCCTACGAGCAGTACTTC.

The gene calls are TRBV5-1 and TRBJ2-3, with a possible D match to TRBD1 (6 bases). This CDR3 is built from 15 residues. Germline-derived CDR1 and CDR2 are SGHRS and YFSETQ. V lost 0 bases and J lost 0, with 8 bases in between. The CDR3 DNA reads TGCGCCAGCAGCTTGGTGGGGGCTAGCACAGATACGCAGTATTTT. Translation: CASSLVGASTDTQYF.

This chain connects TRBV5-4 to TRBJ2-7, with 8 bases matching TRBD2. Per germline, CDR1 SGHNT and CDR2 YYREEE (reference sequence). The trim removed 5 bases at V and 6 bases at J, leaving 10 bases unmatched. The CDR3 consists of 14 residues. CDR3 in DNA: TGTGCCAGCAGTTCATCCGGGACTAGGGGCGAGCAGTACTTC. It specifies CASSSSGTRGEQYF.